This passage covers 28 T cell receptor beta chains from one sample sequenced in a study of blood T cell repertoires in COVID-19. Clones were sequenced by immunoSEQ multiplex PCR, and TCRdb holds only the in-frame ones, with some missing. Here the sample spans a few hundred thousand clones, less than 85% being singletons. Sequencing used peripheral blood. The receptors shown here come from a woman aged 18-29 years with acute or convalescent COVID-19.

This clone turned up a few times. The chain uses TRBV27 and TRBJ1-1; a possible D gene is TRBD1 (6 bases). The V end was cut by 2 bases, the J end by 4 bases, with 8 bases between. Germline V CDR1 and CDR2: MNHEY, SMNVEV (reference sequence). The CDR3 contains 13 residues. The CDR3 is CASSLQGTTEAFF. CDR3 nucleotide sequence: TGTGCCAGCAGTTTACAGGGGACCACTGAAGCTTTCTTT.

The CDR3 DNA reads as TGTGCCAGCAGCAAACTAGACCGAACCCTTAATTCACCCCTCCACTTT. It translates to CASSKLDRTLNSPLHF. The V gene is TRBV11-2, the J gene TRBJ1-6; no definite D call. The germline V gene has CDR1 SGHAT and CDR2 FQNNGV. Trimming stripped 5 bases from V and 6 bases from J, with 17 bases between. This CDR3 has 16 residues.

The J gene is TRBJ1-1, the V gene TRBV7-9; D is undetermined. Per the germline V gene, CDR1 is SEHNR and CDR2 is FQNEAQ (reference sequence). The CDR3 extends over 10 amino acids. The ends were cut back, 6 bases at V and 6 bases at J, with 5 bases in the middle. The CDR3 loop reads CASRGSEAFF. The CDR3, as DNA: TGTGCCAGCAGGGGCTCTGAAGCTTTCTTT.

The chain carries TRBV7-9 and TRBJ1-2; D not resolved. This CDR3 region has 13 residues. With 2 bases removed from V and 7 bases from J, the gap between germline ends came to 11 bases. Per germline, CDR1 SEHNR and CDR2 FQNEAQ (reference sequence). CDR3 DNA sequence: TGTGCCAGCAGCTTACGGGTTGGTTTTGGCTACACCTTC. Its translation is CASSLRVGFGYTF.

The V and J genes are TRBV29-1 and TRBJ2-7; 7 bases align to TRBD1. This CDR3 is built from 15 residues. The J segment lost 2 bases and the V segment lost 4 bases, leaving 11 bases of the junction unmatched. CDR1 is SQVTM, CDR2 ANQGSEA, per germline. CDR3 sequence (DNA): TGCAGCGTTGTCGGCGACAGGGTTGAAACCTACGAGCAGTACTTC. Translated, it gives CSVVGDRVETYEQYF.

For the CDR3, the DNA is TGTGCCAGCAACCCCGGACAGGGAAGACAGCCCCAGCATTTT. Protein sequence: CASNPGQGRQPQHF. The chain recombines TRBV28 with TRBJ1-5; 8 bases are a match to TRBD1. V lost 7 bases and J lost 7; bases outside the gene matches: 9. Germline V gene data show CDR1 as MDHEN and CDR2 as SYDVKM. The CDR3 length is 14 residues.

V gene TRBV5-1 combines with J gene TRBJ2-7; 14 nucleotides agree with TRBD2. This CDR3 region has 16 residues. The junction had 4 bases not matched to a gene; V was cut back by 0 bases and J by 5 bases. CDR1 and CDR2 from the germline V gene are SGHRS and YFSETQ. The CDR3 sequence is CASSLGRLAGGNEQYF. The CDR3, as DNA: TGCGCCAGCAGCTTGGGGCGACTAGCGGGAGGGAACGAGCAGTACTTC.

V usage is TRBV19 and J usage is TRBJ1-5; 10 bases fit TRBD1. Unmatched junction bases numbered 5, after V lost 5 bases and J lost 1 base. From germline, CDR1 is LNHDA and CDR2 SQIVND (reference sequence). The CDR3 length is 16 residues. CDR3 amino acids: CASSLRTGGSNQPQHF. CDR3 bases: TGTGCCAGTAGTCTTCGGACAGGGGGAAGCAATCAGCCCCAGCATTTT.

The rearrangement uses TRBV27 and TRBJ2-3; TRBD2 matches 11 bases. Per germline, CDR1 MNHEY and CDR2 SMNVEV (reference sequence). After removal of 6 bases from V and 3 bases from J, the junction contained 8 bases not matched to a gene. The CDR3 is 16 amino acids. The CDR3 spells CASSREIAGGTDTQYF. CDR3 nucleotide sequence: TGTGCCAGCAGCCGAGAAATAGCGGGAGGGACAGATACGCAGTATTTT.

This sequence joins TRBV6-2 or TRBV6-3 and TRBJ2-7, with 10 bases that match TRBD1. The germline gives CDR1 MNHEY, CDR2 SVGEGT. The junction had 7 bases not matched to a gene; V was cut back by 5 bases and J by 3 bases. The CDR3 runs to 15 residues. CDR3 DNA: TGTGCCAGCAGTCGCCGGGACAGGGGTGTCTACGAGCAGTACTTC. Protein: CASSRRDRGVYEQYF.

The CDR3 protein is CASSDREGNYEQYF. DNA for the CDR3: TGTGCCAGCAGTGATCGGGAGGGCAACTACGAGCAGTACTTC. The V and J genes are TRBV25-1 and TRBJ2-7; 8 bases map to TRBD2. The V gene's germline CDR1 is MGHDK and CDR2 SYGVNS. The CDR3 sequence is 14 residues long. V trimming: 3 bases; J trimming: 3 bases; junction bases outside the gene matches: 4.

The rearrangement uses TRBV15 and TRBJ2-5; no firm D call. V lost 1 base and J 1 base, leaving 10 bases between the germline ends. Germline CDR1 reads LNHNV; CDR2 reads YYDKDF (reference sequence). This CDR3 is 15 amino acids long. The CDR3 protein is CATSRVHKIQETQYF. CDR3 coding DNA: TGTGCCACCAGCAGAGTTCACAAAATCCAAGAGACCCAGTACTTC.

This sequence joins TRBV7-3 and TRBJ2-1, with 10 bases fitting TRBD1. CDR3 length equals 15 residues. The ends lost 4 bases at V and 2 bases at J; junction bases unmatched: 2. From germline, CDR1 is SGHTA and CDR2 FQGTGA. In DNA form, the CDR3 reads TGTGCCAGCAGCTCAGACAGGGGGCCCTACAATGAGCAGTTCTTC. This codes for CASSSDRGPYNEQFF.

This rearrangement joins TRBV28 to TRBJ2-7, with a possible D match to TRBD2 (6 bases). The CDR3 consists of 13 residues. Germline V gene sequence: CDR1 MDHEN, CDR2 SYDVKM. Trimming shortened V by 10 bases and J by 2 bases, and 15 bases separated the two germline ends. The CDR3 DNA is TGTGCCACCCACCCCCGGGGGACCTACGAGCAGTACTTC. It specifies CATHPRGTYEQYF.

J is TRBJ2-7 and V is TRBV28, with D possibly being TRBD2 (5 bases). The V end lost 6 bases, the J end lost 2 bases, and 23 bases lay between the germline ends. The CDR3 is 17 residues long. CDR1 MDHEN and CDR2 SYDVKM come from the germline V gene. In nucleotides, the CDR3 is TGTGCCAGCAGCGTTCCCCTTATGTGGAGGAACCCCTACGAGCAGTACTTC. It codes for CASSVPLMWRNPYEQYF. Together with reference TRBV28 and TRBJ2-7, the CDR3 gives the full variable domain: DVKVTQSSRYLVKRTGEKVFLECVQDMDHENMFWYRQDPGLGLRLIYFSYDVKMKEKGDIPEGYSVSREKKERFSLILESASTNQTSMYLCASSVPLMWRNPYEQYFGPGTRLTVT.

V is TRBV7-9 and J is TRBJ2-5, with D perhaps TRBD1 (6 bases). Trimming stripped 5 bases from V and 6 bases from J, with 22 bases between. Germline lookup yields CDR1 SEHNR and CDR2 FQNEAQ (reference sequence). The CDR3 runs to 16 residues. The chain's CDR3 is CASSPRAVGGGKTQYF. CDR3 coding DNA: TGTGCCAGCAGCCCCCGAGCCGTTGGGGGCGGAAAGACCCAGTACTTC.

This chain uses TRBV10-3 with TRBJ2-7; 9 nucleotides match TRBD1. V trimming: 3 bases; J trimming: 5 bases; junction bases outside the gene matches: 2. CDR1 ENHRY and CDR2 SYGVKD come from the germline V gene. This CDR3 has 13 amino acids. The CDR3 sequence is CAISEQGAHEQYF. The CDR3 DNA reads as TGTGCCATCAGTGAACAGGGGGCCCACGAGCAGTACTTC.

The chain is built from TRBV28 and TRBJ1-6, with no clear D. The germline V and J ends were trimmed by 2 bases and 9 bases, with 5 bases remaining between them. The CDR3 totals 12 residues. Germline lookup yields CDR1 MDHEN and CDR2 SYDVKM. The CDR3 sequence is CASSLAGSPLHF. The CDR3 region has the DNA TGTGCCAGCAGTTTAGCCGGTTCACCCCTCCACTTT.

This rearrangement joins TRBV19 to TRBJ2-1; 8 bases map to TRBD2. Germline lookup yields CDR1 LNHDA and CDR2 SQIVND (reference sequence). The CDR3 extends over 15 amino acids. V dropped 0 bases and J dropped 7; count of bases not matched to a gene: 5. The CDR3 loop reads CASSIDLTSGNEQFF. The CDR3 DNA follows: TGTGCCAGTAGTATAGATCTTACTAGCGGAAATGAGCAGTTCTTC.

The chain joins TRBV27 to TRBJ1-6; 9 nucleotides align to TRBD1. Germline CDR1 and CDR2: MNHEY and SMNVEV (reference sequence). V lost 6 bases to trimming and J lost 7 bases; unmatched junction nucleotides: 7. This CDR3 contains 15 residues. Here the CDR3 reads CASSRNRGLNSPLHF. The CDR3 DNA reads as TGTGCCAGCAGCCGAAACAGGGGGCTGAATTCACCCCTCCACTTT.

V usage is TRBV11-3 and J usage is TRBJ2-1; 9 bases line up with TRBD2. The CDR3 runs to 14 residues. Germline lookup yields CDR1 SGHNT and CDR2 YENEEA. Losses at the gene ends were 5 bases for V and 6 bases for J; bases not matched to a gene: 5. The CDR3: CASSQTSGTNEQFF. The CDR3 DNA reads as TGTGCCAGCAGCCAGACTAGCGGCACCAATGAGCAGTTCTTC.

The chain employs TRBV15 and TRBJ2-7; TRBD1 is a possible D gene (6 bases). The V and J ends lost 3 bases and 1 base respectively, with 10 bases between them. Germline CDR1 and CDR2: LNHNV and YYDKDF (reference sequence). This CDR3 contains 14 residues. CDR3 in amino acids: CATSRDTGSYEQYF. The CDR3 DNA reads as TGTGCCACCAGCAGGGACACAGGGTCCTACGAGCAGTACTTC.

This rearrangement joins TRBV28 to TRBJ2-2, with TRBD2 matching over 8 bases. CDR1 MDHEN and CDR2 SYDVKM come from the germline V gene. The CDR3 totals 16 residues. J was trimmed by 1 base and V by 7 bases; bases with no gene match: 8. This CDR3 is CASTRGGGGNTGELFF. DNA for the CDR3: TGTGCCAGCACTCGGGGGGGAGGAGGGAACACCGGGGAGCTGTTTTTT. The variable domain in full, completed from reference TRBV28 and TRBJ2-2, reads DVKVTQSSRYLVKRTGEKVFLECVQDMDHENMFWYRQDPGLGLRLIYFSYDVKMKEKGDIPEGYSVSREKKERFSLILESASTNQTSMYLCASTRGGGGNTGELFFGEGSRLTVL.

This rearrangement joins TRBV7-2 to TRBJ1-2, with 7 bases identical to TRBD1. The germline CDR1 and CDR2 sequences are SGHTA and FQGNSA. The CDR3 runs to 13 residues. V lost 1 base to trimming and J lost 6 bases; unmatched junction nucleotides: 2. The CDR3 spells CASSLGQGNGYTF. The CDR3 DNA reads as TGTGCCAGCAGCTTAGGACAGGGTAATGGCTACACCTTC.

This rearrangement joins TRBV11-3 to TRBJ2-1, with TRBD1 as a possible D gene (5 bases). The V gene's germline CDR1 is SGHNT and CDR2 YENEEA. The CDR3 is 13 amino acids. Trimming removed 3 bases from V and 10 bases from J, with 13 bases in between. The DNA of the CDR3 is TGTGCCAGCAGCTTGACCGATTACAGGGAGCAGTTCTTC. This codes for CASSLTDYREQFF. The whole variable domain, filled in from reference TRBV11-3 and TRBJ2-1, reads EAGVVQSPRYKIIEKKQPVAFWCNPISGHNTLYWYLQNLGQGPELLIRYENEEAVDDSQLPKDRFSAERLKGVDSTLKIQPAELGDSAVYLCASSLTDYREQFFGPGTRLTVL.

This rearrangement joins TRBV19 to TRBJ1-5, with 7 bases matching TRBD1. The germline CDR1 and CDR2 sequences are LNHDA and SQIVND (reference sequence). V lost 6 bases and J lost 3; bases outside the gene matches: 5. The CDR3 loop spans 14 amino acids. The CDR3 DNA follows: TGTGCCAGTAGACAGGGGTCCTACAATCAGCCCCAGCATTTT. Amino acid sequence: CASRQGSYNQPQHF.

The chain combines TRBV27 with TRBJ1-2; the D is unclear. In germline, CDR1 is MNHEY, CDR2 SMNVEV (reference sequence). V was clipped by 8 bases and J by 0 bases, with 16 bases between them. This CDR3 is built from 15 residues. Written as DNA, the CDR3 is TGTGCCAGCCGGGGAGAAGGAGTAGCTAACTATGGCTACACCTTC. Translated, it gives CASRGEGVANYGYTF.

This clone was recorded only once. The chain is built from TRBV3-1 (or the pseudogene TRBV3-2) and TRBJ2-7; a possible D gene is TRBD2 (5 bases). V lost 4 bases and J 3 bases, leaving 19 bases between the germline ends. This CDR3 comprises 16 residues. Germline assignment: CDR1 LGHDT and CDR2 YNNKEL (reference sequence). CDR3 region: CASSRRTGNQGYEQYF. CDR3 nucleotides: TGTGCCAGCAGCCGTAGGACTGGCAACCAAGGCTACGAGCAGTACTTC.